This note documents a single TCR beta chain sequence. Its antigen is still unknown. Possible read error: a much larger clone is one base away. The sample originates from a study of T cells after yellow fever vaccination. For the study at large: Researchers used SMART-Seq v4 Ultra Low Input to prepare fractions that had low cell numbers. Study-wide findings and caveats: Post-booster repertoires contained most primary-vaccination clones again (around 97% CD4, 85% to 90% CD8). The secondary response peaked faster, at day 5 versus 15, but was weaker.

Production of TCR cDNA was by 5'RACE template switching, which also added a universal primer site and UMIs. Each CDR3 protein is one row after TCRdb ran MiXCR on the 5' RACE reads. The sample has about 320,000 distinct CDR3 sequences; approximately 4% are singletons. Germline V gene data show CDR1 as MNHEY and CDR2 as SVGEGT. There are 14 residues in the CDR3. The junction had 2 bases not matched to a gene; V was cut back by 4 bases and J by 1 base. This receptor was identified in a man younger than 35 who received the YFV17D yellow fever vaccine. The chain carries TRBV6-2 or TRBV6-3 and TRBJ1-2; 8 bases are a match to TRBD1. The sequenced sample was PBMCs, obtained 15 days after the yellow fever booster vaccination. CDR3: CASSSDRVNYGYTF. DNA of the CDR3: TGTGCCAGCAGTTCGGACAGGGTTAACTATGGCTACACCTTC.